One sample yielded the 21 T cell receptor beta chains listed below, sequenced in a study of blood T cell repertoires in COVID-19. Clones were read by immunoSEQ multiplex PCR, and TCRdb kept only the in-frame ones, dropping some. The sample records some 99,000 clones, over 85% being singletons. The sample taken for sequencing was peripheral blood. Receptor source: a human donor with COVID-19, enrolled during active disease. The donor label of this sample is uncertain.

This chain connects TRBV11-2 to TRBJ1-1; no clear D. This CDR3 comprises 12 residues. Trimming removed 0 bases from V and 10 bases from J, with 9 bases in between. CDR1 and CDR2 (germline): SGHAT, FQNNGV. The CDR3: CASSLDQTRAFF. The CDR3 nucleotides are TGTGCCAGCAGCTTAGATCAAACACGAGCTTTCTTT.

The rearrangement joins TRBV3-1 (or the pseudogene TRBV3-2) to TRBJ2-3, with D possibly matching TRBD2 (5 bases). V lost 0 bases and J 5 bases, leaving 15 bases between the germline ends. CDR1 LGHDT and CDR2 YNNKEL come from the germline V gene (reference sequence). CDR3 size: 16 residues. For the CDR3, the DNA is TGTGCCAGCAGCCAAGATCCTACGGGGTCGGTAGATACGCAGTATTTT. Amino acid sequence: CASSQDPTGSVDTQYF.

This clone has only one observation. The CDR3: CASSPEGQGGQTQYF. CDR3 nucleotides: TGCGCCAGCAGCCCTGAGGGACAGGGCGGGCAGACCCAGTACTTC. The chain uses TRBV5-1 and TRBJ2-5; 9 nucleotides agree with TRBD1. The V gene's germline CDR1 is SGHRS and CDR2 YFSETQ. After removal of 4 bases from V and 6 bases from J, the junction contained 10 bases not matched to a gene. The CDR3 extends over 15 amino acids.

The chain links TRBV9 to TRBJ1-2; D may be TRBD1 (6 bases). V lost 0 bases to trimming and J lost 2 bases, with 11 bases between them. Germline V gene lookup returns CDR1 SGDLS and CDR2 YYNGEE. This CDR3 contains 15 residues. In DNA form, the CDR3 reads TGTGCCAGCAGCGTAGCGGCAGGGGAGAACTATGGCTACACCTTC. Residues: CASSVAAGENYGYTF.

The CDR3 coding sequence is TGCGCCAGCAGCCCTCGGATGGGGGCTGACTATGGCTACACCTTC. It translates to CASSPRMGADYGYTF. The genes are TRBV4-1 and TRBJ1-2, with D possibly TRBD1 on 6 matching bases. The CDR3 has 15 residues. Trimming left V 4 bases short and J 3 bases short, with 15 bases between. Germline V gives CDR1 MGHRA, CDR2 YSYEKL.

The DNA for the CDR3 is TGTGCCAGCAGCTTAGATACCACTTCTAAAGGCTACACCTTC. It codes for CASSLDTTSKGYTF. This chain connects TRBV11-2 to TRBJ1-2; no reliable D call. With 0 bases removed from V and 8 bases from J, the gap between germline ends came to 13 bases. The germline V gene has CDR1 SGHAT and CDR2 FQNNGV. The length of the CDR3 is 14 residues.

This chain uses TRBV28 with TRBJ1-2; 7 bases match TRBD1. The CDR3 runs 13 residues. Germline loops: CDR1 MDHEN, CDR2 SYDVKM. The junction had 6 bases not matched to a gene; V was cut back by 7 bases and J by 4 bases. Here the CDR3 DNA reads TGTGCCAGCACCGAGGGGGCGCGCTATGGCTACACCTTC. Amino acid sequence: CASTEGARYGYTF.

The J gene is TRBJ1-2, the V gene TRBV5-1, with 7 bases lining up with TRBD1. This CDR3 region has 14 residues. Germline V CDR1 and CDR2: SGHRS, YFSETQ. V dropped 6 bases and J dropped 0; count of bases not matched to a gene: 5. As DNA, the CDR3 is TGCGCCAGCACCGAGGGGACAGCTAACTATGGCTACACCTTC. It codes for CASTEGTANYGYTF.

The J gene is TRBJ2-7, the V gene TRBV15; TRBD1 is a possible D gene (7 bases). CDR3 length equals 16 residues. Germline loops: CDR1 LNHNV, CDR2 YYDKDF (reference sequence). Trimming shortened V by 2 bases and J by 2 bases, and 16 bases separated the two germline ends. The CDR3 region is CATSRTRDSLPYEQYF. In DNA, the CDR3 is TGTGCCACCAGCAGAACGCGGGACAGCCTCCCCTACGAGCAGTACTTC.

The chain combines TRBV4-2 with TRBJ2-5; TRBD1 might be the D (6 bases). Trimming shortened V by 1 base and J by 1 base, and 16 bases separated the two germline ends. CDR1 is LGHNA and CDR2 is YNFKEQ in the germline V gene. The CDR3 length is 17 residues. CDR3 DNA sequence: TGTGCCAGCAGCCAAGGCTTAAGAGGGACACTCCAAGAGACCCAGTACTTC. This sequence encodes CASSQGLRGTLQETQYF.

The chain couples TRBV10-3 to TRBJ2-1; the match to TRBD2 covers 10 bases. Germline-derived CDR1 and CDR2 are ENHRY and SYGVKD. Trimming removed 8 bases from V and 5 bases from J; junction bases left unmatched: 6. The CDR3 is 14 amino acids. CDR3 in amino acids: CAIALAGANNEQFF. In nucleotides, the CDR3 is TGTGCCATCGCTCTAGCGGGGGCCAACAATGAGCAGTTCTTC.

V and J are TRBV4-1 and TRBJ2-2, with D perhaps TRBD2 (5 bases). Germline loops: CDR1 MGHRA, CDR2 YSYEKL. The CDR3 runs 17 residues. Between the trimmed V and J ends, which lost 8 bases and 1 base, there was a span of 20 bases. CDR3 region: CASAAGPPPQNTGELFF. The CDR3 DNA reads as TGCGCCAGCGCCGCGGGCCCCCCCCCACAGAACACCGGGGAGCTGTTTTTT.

This chain links TRBV11-2 with TRBJ1-3; 8 nucleotides line up with TRBD1. Losses at the gene ends were 5 bases for V and 5 bases for J; bases not matched to a gene: 5. Germline assignment: CDR1 SGHAT and CDR2 FQNNGV. The length of the CDR3 is 14 residues. CDR3 sequence: CASSPDRERNTIYF. The CDR3 bases are TGTGCCAGCAGCCCGGACAGGGAGAGAAACACCATATATTTT.

This chain joins TRBV20-1 and TRBJ2-7; the D is unclear. This CDR3 comprises 11 residues. The V and J ends lost 3 bases and 3 bases respectively, with 6 bases between them. Germline V gene sequence: CDR1 DFQATT, CDR2 SNEGSKA (reference sequence). DNA of the CDR3: TGCAGTGCTAGTGGCGGCTACGAGCAGTACTTC. It encodes CSASGGYEQYF.

V usage is TRBV6-5 and J usage is TRBJ1-2; 9 bases fit TRBD1. The germline gives CDR1 MNHEY, CDR2 SVGAGI. V was pared by 8 bases and J by 8 bases, with 12 bases of the junction left unmatched. The CDR3 sequence is 14 residues long. CDR3 sequence (DNA): TGTGCCAGCCGGGACAGGGCCCTACGGGAGGGCTACACCTTC. It yields the protein CASRDRALREGYTF.

J is TRBJ1-6 and V is TRBV25-1; no clear D gene. CDR1 and CDR2 (germline): MGHDK, SYGVNS. The CDR3 runs to 13 residues. The V end lost 8 bases, the J end lost 0 bases, and 5 bases lay between the germline ends. The CDR3 DNA is TGTGCCAGCGGGAGCTCCTATAATTCACCCCTCCACTTT. Protein product: CASGSSYNSPLHF.

The rearrangement uses TRBV19 and TRBJ1-5; maybe TRBD1 (5 bases). V dropped 7 bases and J dropped 3 bases, with 13 bases sitting between them. The length of the CDR3 is 14 residues. Germline V gene sequence: CDR1 LNHDA, CDR2 SQIVND (reference sequence). CDR3 bases: TGTGCCAGTAATGACTTAGGGGACAATCAGCCCCAGCATTTT. It translates to CASNDLGDNQPQHF.

The rearrangement joins TRBV2 to TRBJ1-4; tentatively, D is TRBD1 (6 bases). The CDR3 length is 15 residues. CDR1 and CDR2 (germline): SNHLY, FYNNEI. Deletions cut 10 bases from V and 5 bases from J, with 20 bases between. CDR3 protein: CATAKMGHVNEKLFF. For the CDR3, the DNA is TGTGCCACCGCCAAAATGGGACACGTAAATGAAAAACTGTTTTTT.

The rearrangement uses TRBV19 and TRBJ2-7, with TRBD2 matching over 9 bases. Losses at the gene ends were 4 bases for V and 7 bases for J; bases not matched to a gene: 5. Per germline, CDR1 LNHDA and CDR2 SQIVND (reference sequence). CDR3 length equals 13 residues. The DNA of the CDR3 is TGTGCCAGTAGTAGCGGGGGGGCTGAAGAGCAGTACTTC. Protein sequence: CASSSGGAEEQYF.

This rearrangement joins TRBV5-1 to TRBJ1-4; D unclear. Germline lookup yields CDR1 SGHRS and CDR2 YFSETQ. The CDR3 covers 14 residues. Trimming took 4 bases from V and 7 from J, leaving 14 bases between them. This CDR3 is CASSPGPGREKLFF. The CDR3 DNA reads TGCGCCAGCAGCCCGGGTCCCGGCCGTGAAAAACTGTTTTTT.

This rearrangement joins TRBV11-2 to TRBJ1-4; no clear D gene. V was pared by 1 base and J by 4 bases, with 10 bases between. The CDR3 sequence is 15 residues long. Germline V gives CDR1 SGHAT, CDR2 FQNNGV. CDR3 loop: CASSLGGQRNEKLFF. DNA for the CDR3: TGTGCCAGCAGCTTAGGCGGTCAGCGTAATGAAAAACTGTTTTTT.